Sequencing of this T cell receptor (beta chain) was carried out in a study of cytomegalovirus exposure and HLA in healthy donors (dated by TCRdb to about 2017). In the study overall: In an earlier analysis of under 600 of the donors, 276 Gb of sequence data and approximately 120 million unique TCR beta sequences from 150 million to 200 million T cells were reported. In a later analysis, previously published TCR beta repertoires from hundreds of donors were re-analyzed and high-resolution HLA genotyping was added so that TCR occurrence patterns could be studied. Typing coverage varied by locus: 629-630 donors for A, B, C, DRB1 and DQB1; 500 to 550 for DQA1; approximately 570 for DPA1; some 470 for DPB1. Roughly 300 gigabases of sequencing data and tens of millions of unique TCR sequences made up an early release that covered about 640 HLA-typed donors. In the later analysis, no new phenotypic data were used to find candidate immune exposures; instead, reliance was placed on TCR beta sequences and their occurrence across donors. Class I and class II HLA loci were covered by the typing at four-digit resolution. In addition to the first cohort of about 650 subjects, a separate validation cohort of over 90 different subjects was used. The study aimed to test whether signatures of past pathogen exposure could be identified by cataloging public T cell receptors. Every discovery cohort repertoire had been produced on one sequencing platform. Alongside the repertoire data, information on donor age, sex, ethnicity and CMV serostatus was compiled. Of the 398 genotyped donors, 65% to 90% were placed in the genetic ancestry cluster associated with self-reported Caucasian donors. On average, around 240,000 unique TCR beta nucleotide sequences were sequenced per donor among fewer than 500 genotyped donors of the cohort, with roughly 18% of those sequences being non-productive. The T cell repertoires of around 730 subjects were profiled by immunosequencing and related to cytomegalovirus serostatus. A later genetic analysis took genome-wide SNP genotypes for about 55% of the 666 donors and used that subset as a discovery cohort. To predict cytomegalovirus infection status, the study combined high-throughput TCR immunosequencing, statistical association of individual TCRs with disease status, and machine learning. About five DR-DQ haplotypes were treated as single units for association and clustering because of strong linkage in the cohort. In an earlier analysis of roughly 580 of the donors, high-throughput TCR beta sequencing was used to judge whether each TCR beta V gene segment behaved as functional or pseudogenic. Overall results and qualifications from the work: In a later analysis, HLA-associated TCR beta chains were found to be more clonally expanded and to have lower generation probabilities than equally common non-associated chains. A further reported finding was that TCR beta sequences accurately predicted the HLA-A and HLA-B alleles for most subjects in the first cohort. Because some donors lacked HLA typing at each locus, the association tests relied only on the typed subset. V-gene and J-gene trimming of TCR beta chains was associated with a missense DCLRE1C variant in a later genetic analysis, and the association was replicated in an independent cohort. In an earlier analysis of over 550 of the donors, most TCR beta V segments were observed in productive rearrangements about 90% or about 30% of the time, broadly matching IMGT annotations. The classifier was reported to diagnose cytomegalovirus status with high specificity and sensitivity in both the original cohort and the validation cohort. According to a later analysis, most CMV-associated TCR beta chains appeared to be HLA-restricted, and the HLA associations seemed to be driven largely by CMV exposure. The 87-base-pair reads could not distinguish some IMGT-functional V segments, including TRBV6-2 and TRBV6-3, so those segments were excluded. Correlated functional status among segregating V segments might reflect linkage disequilibrium, but an unknown experimental factor could not be ruled out. The earlier analysis of 450 to 700 of the donors excluded some 15 rarely observed V segments, including chromosome 9 orphons, because counts were too low. According to a later analysis, parvovirus B19, influenza, CMV and Epstein-Barr virus appeared linked to several top co-occurrence clusters. A total of 150 to 200 TCR beta chains were listed by the study as associated with cytomegalovirus. Strong co-occurrence of HLA alleles, especially DR and DQ, made assigning TCR associations to individual alleles difficult. Compared with the approximately 670-donor mean, donors in an Asian-associated ancestry cluster had fewer N-insertions in productive TCRs, according to a later genetic analysis. In vitro tests confirmed that a few of the cytomegalovirus-associated TCR beta chains recognize cytomegalovirus antigens. The authors suggested that the approach could potentially be extended to other disease states and immunological phenotypes. The sequencing pipeline was judged likely to have produced a cluster of highly shared sequence variants as a technical artifact. A later analysis associated 15,000 or so TCR beta sequences with specific HLA alleles at a false discovery rate of 0.05. Across donors, most TCR sequences were observed very rarely, whereas some public TCRs were present in many individuals. In a later analysis, the rate of TCR association differed among HLA loci, with DRB1 alleles having the most associated TCRs and HLA-C alleles having the fewest. In this cohort, only TCR beta chains were sequenced, and detectable features were limited by the absence of alpha or paired-chain data. The presence/absence analyses assumed that sequencing depth was roughly uniform across donors, and that assumption may not be true. The only immune exposure information available for the cohort was CMV serostatus.

Looking up the germline V gene yields CDR1 MGHRA and CDR2 YSYEKL. Taken from cysteine to phenylalanine, the CDR3 has 15 residues. Only CDR3 DNA is held: 45 bases, read in frame from base 1. V is cut back by 1 base and J by 6 bases, with 7 bases in the junction unmatched. The library was obtained by the immunoSEQ multiplex PCR assay. A mixture of 60 forward primers for TCR Vbeta segments and 13 reverse primers for TCR Jbeta segments was used in the multiplex PCR. Amplification of the CDR3 region of rearranged TCR beta genes was performed with a multiplex PCR assay on genomic DNA. The Illumina HiSeq System was used to sequence the amplified TCR beta libraries as 87-base-pair reads. Concerning the study's data processing: A later analysis counted about 82 million unique TCR beta chains across the 500 to 850 repertoires, and 10 million to 12 million of these chains were shared by at least two donors. Raw reads were error-corrected and collapsed into unique sequences with a nearest-neighbor algorithm that merged closely related sequences to remove PCR and sequencing errors. Alignment of CDR3 sequences to IMGT reference sequences was used to assign V, D and J gene segments. For a sequence to be retained, a match of at least six nucleotides was required to both a V gene segment and a J gene segment. A rearrangement counted as productive if the CDR3 had no stop codons and remained in frame with V and J, and every other rearrangement counted as non-productive. CDR3 was defined according to IMGT convention as the region running from the second conserved V-encoded cysteine to the conserved J-encoded phenylalanine. In an earlier analysis of around 540 of the donors, sequences lacking an unambiguous match to a single V gene segment were excluded. In an earlier analysis of several hundred of the donors, V segments were called functional above 56.7% productive rearrangements and were called segregating when the between-donor standard deviation exceeded 5%. To diagnose cytomegalovirus status from the catalog of TCR beta chain sequences, a statistical classification framework was built. A later analysis assigned V and J genes by comparing TCR nucleotide sequences with IMGT/GENE-DB human TR gene sequences. In a later analysis, CDR3 sequences and most-parsimonious VDJ recombination scenarios were assigned using the TCRdist pipeline. In a later analysis, every TCR beta chain was defined by the combination of its CDR3 amino acid sequence and its V-gene family, and reads without a unique V-gene family were dropped. In a later analysis, nearly 600 highly shared, low-generation-probability nucleotide sequences were removed to address suspected cross-contamination and a sequencing artifact. A later analysis calculated a clonal expansion index for each public chain from normalized within-repertoire ranks of inferred template counts. Generation probabilities in a later analysis came from a VDJ recombination model fitted to out-of-frame rearrangements, and those results were checked against IGoR. Hypergeometric tests were used in a later analysis to score TCR-TCR, TCR-HLA and TCR-CMV co-occurrence, with a repertoire-size bias correction applied to the TCR pairs. A later analysis estimated false discovery rates by permuting HLA or CMV assignments 20 times. In a later analysis, co-occurring TCRs were grouped with DBSCAN, and TCRdist sequence similarity was added when clustering was performed within HLA-allele-positive subsets. Repertoires with fewer than 30,000 or more than 120,000 public chains, plus five repertoires with anomalous nucleotide sharing, were excluded from co-occurrence clustering. TCRdb re-hosts the immuneACCESS table, in-frame sequences only. Its copies lack some clones; in the studies checked, an unresolved V gene accounts for under half of them, and the cause for the rest is not known. D and trimming come from the DNA, and the V and J calls and clone size come from that table. This sample is represented by 200,000 to 250,000 clones; around 85% of them were singletons. The top ten clonotypes cover less than 2% of the sample.

With regard to this clone: The antigen it binds to is not known. The record has no base qualities; no much larger clone is one base away.

The cohort was made up of approximately 670 healthy bone marrow donors. At the time of sampling, all cohort members were nominally healthy, though unrecorded immune exposures were likely present. The donor tested CMV seronegative and was one of the 352 seronegative cohort members. A peripheral blood sample was provided by each donor, and peripheral blood mononuclear cells were used for TCR beta sequencing. Genomic DNA extraction from the blood cell samples was performed with the Qiagen DNeasy Blood Extraction Kit. Recombination linked TRBV4-1 to TRBJ2-7, and 9 bases in between align with TRBD2. The sample comprised PBMCs. The TCR sequence derives from a man between 45 and 60 years old in good health and CMV-seronegative. The DNA sequence follows: TGCGCCAGCAGCCAAGGAGATAGCGGGAGCTTCGAGCAGTACTTC. It specifies CASSQGDSGSFEQYF.